Following are 17 T cell receptor beta chains from one sample sequenced in a study of blood T cell repertoires in COVID-19. Clones were read by immunoSEQ multiplex PCR, and TCRdb kept only the in-frame ones, dropping some. The sample carries tens of thousands of clones, roughly 85% recorded once. Sequences were obtained from peripheral blood. These receptors were obtained from a woman between 55 and 75 years old with acute or convalescent COVID-19.

This chain links TRBV12-5 with TRBJ2-1; 13 bases map to TRBD2. This CDR3 comprises 13 residues. Germline assignment: CDR1 LGHNT and CDR2 FRNRAP. The ends lost 6 bases at V and 8 bases at J; junction bases unmatched: 1. The CDR3 DNA is TGTGCTAGTGGACTAGCGGGGGGGGATGAGCAGTTCTTC. It is translated as CASGLAGGDEQFF.

The rearrangement links TRBV12-3 or TRBV12-4 to TRBJ1-2, with 8 positions matching TRBD1. V lost 6 bases and J lost 6; bases outside the gene matches: 6. The CDR3 is 13 residues long. The CDR3 bases are TGTGCCAGCAGAAACGACAGGGGCCATGGCTACACCTTC. Its protein is CASRNDRGHGYTF.

The J gene is TRBJ1-4, the V gene TRBV9; 7 nucleotides agree with TRBD1. CDR1 and CDR2 from the germline V gene are SGDLS and YYNGEE. The CDR3 totals 16 residues. J lost 7 bases, V lost 4 bases, and 13 bases had no gene match. CDR3 coding DNA: TGTGCCAGCAGCAGAGGAGGGGGCGCATATACTGAAAAACTGTTTTTT. As protein: CASSRGGGAYTEKLFF.

Only a few counts were recorded for this clone. The chain recombines TRBV3-1 (or the pseudogene TRBV3-2) with TRBJ2-3; TRBD2 agrees at 8 bases. This CDR3 is 16 amino acids long. The trim removed 0 bases at V and 7 bases at J, leaving 9 bases unmatched. Germline lookup yields CDR1 LGHDT and CDR2 YNNKEL (reference sequence). CDR3 sequence (DNA): TGTGCCAGCAGCCAAGATAGGCTAGCGGGTGCAAATACGCAGTATTTT. It specifies CASSQDRLAGANTQYF.

This chain links TRBV27 with TRBJ2-1; perhaps TRBD1 as D (6 bases). The germline V gene has CDR1 MNHEY and CDR2 SMNVEV (reference sequence). The CDR3 is made up of 16 amino acids. V was shortened by 3 bases and J by 3 bases, with 15 bases between the two germline ends. The DNA for the CDR3 is TGTGCCAGCAGTTTCCGAAGACAGGACCACTACAATGAGCAGTTCTTC. It specifies CASSFRRQDHYNEQFF.

The chain links TRBV19 to TRBJ2-7, with TRBD2 matching over 8 bases. The CDR3 runs to 17 residues. The germline V gene encodes CDR1 LNHDA and CDR2 SQIVND (reference sequence). V was pared by 2 bases and J by 5 bases, with 14 bases of the junction left unmatched. The CDR3: CASSISPVSSGGDEQYF. Here the CDR3 DNA reads TGTGCCAGTAGTATAAGCCCAGTTTCCAGCGGGGGAGACGAGCAGTACTTC.

This clone was picked up one time. J is TRBJ1-4 and V is TRBV9; possibly TRBD1 for D (5 bases). V was cut by 3 bases and J by 4 bases, with 13 bases left in between. This CDR3 has 15 residues. Germline lookup yields CDR1 SGDLS and CDR2 YYNGEE. The CDR3 coding sequence is TGTGCCAGCAGCGAGGGGTTCCATAGTAATGAAAAACTGTTTTTT. Translating it yields CASSEGFHSNEKLFF.

This chain connects TRBV5-1 to TRBJ2-3, with TRBD2 as a possible D gene (7 bases). This CDR3 spans 15 amino acids. V was shortened by 0 bases and J by 4 bases, with 12 bases between the two germline ends. Per the germline V gene, CDR1 is SGHRS and CDR2 is YFSETQ. CDR3: CASSLGRGRADTQYF. The CDR3 DNA reads TGCGCCAGCAGCTTGGGGAGGGGGAGGGCAGATACGCAGTATTTT. The variable domain in full, with the rest retrieved from reference TRBV5-1 and TRBJ2-3, is KAGVTQTPRYLIKTRGQQVTLSCSPISGHRSVSWYQQTPGQGLQFLFEYFSETQRNKGNFPGRFSGRQFSNSRSEMNVSTLELGDSALYLCASSLGRGRADTQYFGPGTRLTVL.

The chain has TRBV5-6 and TRBJ1-3; D not certain. Trimming shortened V by 4 bases and J by 4 bases, and 15 bases separated the two germline ends. Germline-derived CDR1 and CDR2 are SGHDT and YYEEEE. This CDR3 region has 15 residues. DNA for the CDR3: TGTGCCAGCAGCCTACCTGGGCAGATAGGAAACACCATATATTTT. Translated: CASSLPGQIGNTIYF.

The chain joins TRBV19 to TRBJ1-4; D uncertain. The CDR3 extends over 16 amino acids. Germline lookup yields CDR1 LNHDA and CDR2 SQIVND (reference sequence). Between the trimmed V and J ends, which lost 3 bases and 0 bases, there was a span of 11 bases. The CDR3 protein is CASSIGAWATNEKLFF. Written as DNA, the CDR3 is TGTGCCAGTAGTATCGGAGCTTGGGCAACTAATGAAAAACTGTTTTTT.

V gene TRBV18 combines with J gene TRBJ1-1, with unresolved D. Germline V gene data show CDR1 as KGHSH and CDR2 as LQKENI. CDR3 length equals 14 residues. Trimming shortened V by 3 bases and J by 1 base, and 9 bases separated the two germline ends. CDR3 coding DNA: TGTGCCAGCTCACCTGCAGTACGGAACACTGAAGCTTTCTTT. Translating gives CASSPAVRNTEAFF.

This clone was detected only once. The chain is built from TRBV2 and TRBJ1-5; 9 positions agree with TRBD1. The CDR3 spans 14 residues. Trimming removed 7 bases from V and 4 bases from J; junction bases left unmatched: 5. Germline V gene lookup returns CDR1 SNHLY and CDR2 FYNNEI. Here the CDR3 DNA reads TGTGCCAGCAACCAGGGACAGGGAAATCAGCCCCAGCATTTT. This sequence encodes CASNQGQGNQPQHF.

The CDR3 is CASIEQNEQYF. CDR3 coding DNA: TGTGCCAGCATAGAACAGAACGAGCAGTACTTC. The V and J genes are TRBV6-5 and TRBJ2-7, with D hard to call. The CDR3 covers 11 residues. The V gene's germline CDR1 is MNHEY and CDR2 SVGAGI. The V end was cut by 7 bases, the J end by 5 bases, with 9 bases between.

The genes are TRBV5-1 and TRBJ1-3; D ambiguous. CDR3 length: 16 residues. Germline V gene sequence: CDR1 SGHRS, CDR2 YFSETQ. Trimming removed 4 bases from V and 0 bases from J, with 14 bases in between. The DNA for the CDR3 is TGCGCCAGCAGCGACTCTTTCGGCATCTCTGGAAACACCATATATTTT. Its translation: CASSDSFGISGNTIYF.

The chain joins TRBV3-1 (or the pseudogene TRBV3-2) to TRBJ1-5, with TRBD1 as a possible D gene (5 bases). V lost 0 bases, J lost 4 bases, and 13 bases lay in between. Looked up from germline, CDR1 is LGHDT and CDR2 is YNNKEL (reference sequence). The CDR3 covers 16 residues. The CDR3 reads CASSQDRGGVNQPQHF. The CDR3 nucleotides are TGTGCCAGCAGCCAAGATCGAGGAGGGGTGAATCAGCCCCAGCATTTT.

This clone was seen a few times. The chain carries TRBV7-6 and TRBJ1-2; the D gene is possibly TRBD1 (5 bases). Per the germline V gene, CDR1 is SGHVS and CDR2 is FNYEAQ. This CDR3 has 14 amino acids. With 5 bases removed from V and 4 bases from J, the gap between germline ends came to 14 bases. The CDR3 sequence is CASSPRRDGYGYTF. Written as DNA, the CDR3 is TGTGCCAGCAGCCCTCGCAGGGATGGCTATGGCTACACCTTC. Together with reference TRBV7-6 and TRBJ1-2, the CDR3 gives the full variable domain: GAGVSQSPRYKVTKRGQDVALRCDPISGHVSLYWYRQALGQGPEFLTYFNYEAQQDKSGLPNDRFSAERPEGSISTLTIQRTEQRDSAMYRCASSPRRDGYGYTFGSGTRLTVV.

The V call is TRBV19, the J call TRBJ2-1; possibly TRBD2 for D (6 bases). CDR3 length equals 17 residues. Trimming pared 1 base from V and 6 bases from J, leaving 19 bases between. Germline V gene data show CDR1 as LNHDA and CDR2 as SQIVND (reference sequence). The CDR3 DNA reads TGTGCCAGTAGTATAGGCCCCCCGGGGGACGAGGCCAATGAGCAGTTCTTC. Translating gives CASSIGPPGDEANEQFF.